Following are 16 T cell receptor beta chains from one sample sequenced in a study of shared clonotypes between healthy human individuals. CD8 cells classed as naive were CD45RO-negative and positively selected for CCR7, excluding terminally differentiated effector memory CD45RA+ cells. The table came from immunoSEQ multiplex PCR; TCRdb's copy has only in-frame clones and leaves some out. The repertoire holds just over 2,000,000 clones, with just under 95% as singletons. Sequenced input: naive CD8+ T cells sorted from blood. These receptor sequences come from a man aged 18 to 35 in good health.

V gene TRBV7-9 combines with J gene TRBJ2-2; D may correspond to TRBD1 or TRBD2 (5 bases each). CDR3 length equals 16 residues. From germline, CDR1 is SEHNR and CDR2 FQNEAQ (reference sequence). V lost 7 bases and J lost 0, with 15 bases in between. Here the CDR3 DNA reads TGTGCCAGCACAAGCACCGGGACGACGAACACCGGGGAGCTGTTTTTT. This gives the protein CASTSTGTTNTGELFF.

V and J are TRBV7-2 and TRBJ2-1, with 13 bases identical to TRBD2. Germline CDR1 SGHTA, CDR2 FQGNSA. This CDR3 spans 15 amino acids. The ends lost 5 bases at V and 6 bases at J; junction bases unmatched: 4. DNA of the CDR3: TGTGCCAGCAGCCCGACTAGCGGGAGGCCCAATGAGCAGTTCTTC. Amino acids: CASSPTSGRPNEQFF.

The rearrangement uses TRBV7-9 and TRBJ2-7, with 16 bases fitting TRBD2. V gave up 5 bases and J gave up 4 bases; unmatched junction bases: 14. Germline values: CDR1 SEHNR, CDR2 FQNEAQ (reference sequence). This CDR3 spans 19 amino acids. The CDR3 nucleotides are TGTGCCAGCAGCCAACCCTCCGGGACTAGCGGGAGGGCCGGGTACGAGCAGTACTTC. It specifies CASSQPSGTSGRAGYEQYF.

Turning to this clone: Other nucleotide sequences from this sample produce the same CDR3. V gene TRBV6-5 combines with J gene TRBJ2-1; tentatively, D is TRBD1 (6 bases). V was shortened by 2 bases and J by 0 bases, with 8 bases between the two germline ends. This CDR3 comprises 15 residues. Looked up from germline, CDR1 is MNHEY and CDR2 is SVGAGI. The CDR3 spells CASSYGTSSYNEQFF. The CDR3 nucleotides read TGTGCCAGCAGTTACGGGACAAGCTCCTACAATGAGCAGTTCTTC.

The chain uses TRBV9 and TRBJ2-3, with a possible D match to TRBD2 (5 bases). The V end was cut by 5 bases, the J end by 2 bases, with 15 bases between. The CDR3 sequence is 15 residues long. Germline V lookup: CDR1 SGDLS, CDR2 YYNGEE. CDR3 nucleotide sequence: TGTGCCAGCAGTGCCGGACTGGATCCCACAGATACGCAGTATTTT. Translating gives CASSAGLDPTDTQYF.

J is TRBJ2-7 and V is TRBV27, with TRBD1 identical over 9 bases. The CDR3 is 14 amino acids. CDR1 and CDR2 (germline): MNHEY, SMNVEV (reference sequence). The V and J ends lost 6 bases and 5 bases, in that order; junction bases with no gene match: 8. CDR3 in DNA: TGTGCCAGCAGGAAGACAGGGGGTCTCGACGAGCAGTACTTC. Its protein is CASRKTGGLDEQYF.

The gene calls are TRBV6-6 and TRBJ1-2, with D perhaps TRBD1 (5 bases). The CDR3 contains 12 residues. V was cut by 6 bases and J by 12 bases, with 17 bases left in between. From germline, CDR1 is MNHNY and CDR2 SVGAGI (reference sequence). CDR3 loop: CASSQGALWDTF. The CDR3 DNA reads TGTGCCAGCAGCCAGGGCGCGTTGTGGGACACCTTC.

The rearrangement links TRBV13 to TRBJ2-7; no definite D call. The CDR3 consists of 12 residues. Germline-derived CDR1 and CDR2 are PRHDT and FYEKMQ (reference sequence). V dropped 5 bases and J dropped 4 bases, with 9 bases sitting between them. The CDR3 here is CASSALVYEQYF. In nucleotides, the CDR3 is TGTGCCAGCAGCGCCCTAGTATACGAGCAGTACTTC.

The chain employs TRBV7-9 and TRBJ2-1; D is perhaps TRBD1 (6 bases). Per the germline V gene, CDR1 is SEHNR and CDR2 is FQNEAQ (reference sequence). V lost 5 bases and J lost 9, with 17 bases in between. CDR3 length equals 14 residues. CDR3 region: CASSTATGLVEQFF. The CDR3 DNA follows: TGTGCCAGCAGCACCGCGACAGGCCTTGTTGAGCAGTTCTTC.

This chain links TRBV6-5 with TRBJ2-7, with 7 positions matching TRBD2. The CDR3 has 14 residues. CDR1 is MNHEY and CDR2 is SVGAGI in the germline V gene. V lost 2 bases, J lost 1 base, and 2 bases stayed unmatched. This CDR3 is CASSYTSESYEQYF. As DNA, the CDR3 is TGTGCCAGCAGTTACACTAGCGAGTCCTACGAGCAGTACTTC.

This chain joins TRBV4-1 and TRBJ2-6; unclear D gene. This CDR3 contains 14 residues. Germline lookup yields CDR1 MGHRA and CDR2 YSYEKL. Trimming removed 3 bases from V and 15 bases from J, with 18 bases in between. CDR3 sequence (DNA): TGCGCCAGCAGCCAGGACCCATGGGCACCTAACCTGACTTTC. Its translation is CASSQDPWAPNLTF.

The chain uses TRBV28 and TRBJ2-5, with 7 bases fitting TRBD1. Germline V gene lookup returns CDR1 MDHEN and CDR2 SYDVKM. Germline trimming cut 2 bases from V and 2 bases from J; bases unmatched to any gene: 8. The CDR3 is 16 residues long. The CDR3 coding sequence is TGTGCCAGCAGTTTACGAGAGGGACAGTTTCAAGAGACCCAGTACTTC. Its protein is CASSLREGQFQETQYF.

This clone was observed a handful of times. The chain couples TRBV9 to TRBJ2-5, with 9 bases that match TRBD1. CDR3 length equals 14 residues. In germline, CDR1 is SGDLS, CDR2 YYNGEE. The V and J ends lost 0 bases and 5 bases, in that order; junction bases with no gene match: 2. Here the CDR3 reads CASSVGTGVETQYF. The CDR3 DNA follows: TGTGCCAGCAGCGTAGGGACAGGGGTTGAGACCCAGTACTTC.

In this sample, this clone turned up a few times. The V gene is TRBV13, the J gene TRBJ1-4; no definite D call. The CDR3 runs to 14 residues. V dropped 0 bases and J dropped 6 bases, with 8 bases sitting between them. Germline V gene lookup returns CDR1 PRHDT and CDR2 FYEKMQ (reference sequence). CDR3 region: CASSLGGRYEKLFF. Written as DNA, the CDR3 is TGTGCCAGCAGCTTAGGGGGCCGTTATGAAAAACTGTTTTTT.

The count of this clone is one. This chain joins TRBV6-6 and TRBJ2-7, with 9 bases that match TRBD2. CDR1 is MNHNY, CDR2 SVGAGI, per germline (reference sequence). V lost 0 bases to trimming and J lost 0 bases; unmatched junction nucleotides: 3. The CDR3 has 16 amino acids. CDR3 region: CASSYSSGRFSYEQYF. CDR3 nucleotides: TGTGCCAGCAGTTACTCTAGCGGGAGATTCTCCTACGAGCAGTACTTC.

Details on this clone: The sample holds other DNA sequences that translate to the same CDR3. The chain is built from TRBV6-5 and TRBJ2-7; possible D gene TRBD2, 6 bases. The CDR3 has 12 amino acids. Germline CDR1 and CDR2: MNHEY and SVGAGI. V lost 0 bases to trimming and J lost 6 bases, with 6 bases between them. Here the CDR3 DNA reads TGTGCCAGCAGTTACTCGGAGGGCGAGCAGTACTTC. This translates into CASSYSEGEQYF.